This TCR beta chain emerged from a study of control samples from healthy donors and cancer patients. Assay: immunoSEQ multiplex PCR; the TCRdb copy retains only in-frame clones and omits some. The table lists some 120,000 clones, 87% of them singletons, with more than 1.5% in the top ten. The CDR3 extends over 15 amino acids. Germline CDR1 is KGHSH and CDR2 is LQKENI. V lost 3 bases, J lost 1 base, and 12 bases lay in between. Specimen: blood. The rearrangement links TRBV18 to TRBJ1-1; TRBD1 is a possible D gene (5 bases). The receptor comes from a man between 18 and 29 years old in good health. CDR3: CASSPSGQTNTEAFF. DNA for the CDR3: TGTGCCAGCTCACCGTCAGGGCAGACGAACACTGAAGCTTTCTTT.